This section outlines one TCR beta chain sequence together with its context. The PCR had 60 Vbeta and 13 Jbeta primers. Here immunoSEQ multiplex PCR was the method, and the copy in TCRdb shows in-frame clones only, minus some. The sample holds over 250,000 clones; approximately 70% are singletons and the top ten take about 2.1%. This record comes from a study of cytomegalovirus exposure and HLA in healthy donors. Sequencing input: PBMCs. This clonotype originated in a female donor in good health and CMV-seronegative.

The CDR3 protein is CASSEATSGRAIEFF. The CDR3 DNA is TGTGCCAGCAGTGAAGCGACTAGCGGGAGGGCGATTGAGTTCTTC. The chain recombines TRBV6-1 with TRBJ2-1; the match to TRBD2 covers 14 bases. The V and J ends lost 0 bases and 14 bases, in that order; junction bases with no gene match: 6. Germline CDR1 and CDR2: MNHNS and SASEGT. The CDR3 loop spans 15 amino acids.